This is a list of T cell receptor beta chains from one sample in a study of T cells in Graves' hyperthyroidism and ophthalmopathy. TCRdb called the multiplex PCR reads again in MiXCR, with one record for every CDR3 protein. The repertoire holds around 600,000 distinct CDR3 sequences, with approximately 14% as singletons. Specimen: blood. Receptor source: a woman aged 25 to 45 with Graves' hyperthyroidism. CDR3s include the opening cysteine and the closing phenylalanine or tryptophan. A D gene is named only where the DNA matches it firmly. Size is omitted from some rows. Given values are once, few, many or a class for expanded clones.

d_call: TRBD2; j_call: TRBJ2-7; v_call: TRBV15; clone_size: NA; cdr3_nt: TGTGCCACCAGGCCGCGCGGGAGGGCCTACGAGCAGTACTTC; cdr3_aa: CATRPRGRAYEQYF
d_call: NA; j_call: TRBJ2-7; v_call: TRBV9; clone_size: many; cdr3_nt: TGTGCCAGCAGCCCAGGGGAATTCATGAACTACGAGCAGTACTTC; cdr3_aa: CASSPGEFMNYEQYF
d_call: NA; j_call: TRBJ1-5; v_call: TRBV19; clone_size: NA; cdr3_nt: TGTGCCAGTAGGCGGGGGGCCAGCCCTTATAGCAATCAGCCCCAGCATTTT; cdr3_aa: CASRRGASPYSNQPQHF
d_call: NA; j_call: TRBJ1-1; v_call: TRBV6-1; clone_size: many; cdr3_nt: TGTGCCAGCAATGGACCCACAGTTGCCACTGAAGCTTTCTTT; cdr3_aa: CASNGPTVATEAFF
d_call: NA; j_call: TRBJ1-1; v_call: TRBV19; clone_size: many; cdr3_nt: TGTGCCAGTAGTATTAACACCGGGACCTCGAACACTGAAGCTTTCTTT; cdr3_aa: CASSINTGTSNTEAFF
d_call: NA; j_call: TRBJ1-2; v_call: TRBV6-1; clone_size: few; cdr3_nt: TGTGCCAGCAATGTGGCAGACTATGGCTACACCTTC; cdr3_aa: CASNVADYGYTF
d_call: NA; j_call: TRBJ1-3; v_call: TRBV4-1; clone_size: once; cdr3_nt: TGCGCCAGCAGCCCGGGGGACGGCGACTCTGGAAACACCATATATTTT; cdr3_aa: CASSPGDGDSGNTIYF
d_call: NA; j_call: TRBJ1-2; v_call: TRBV5-1; clone_size: many; cdr3_nt: TGCGCCAGCAGCTTGGAAGGAGCAGGGTATGGCTACACCTTC; cdr3_aa: CASSLEGAGYGYTF
d_call: NA; j_call: TRBJ2-7; v_call: TRBV7-2; clone_size: many; cdr3_nt: TGTGCCAGCAGCTTAGCGGGAGTTATGAACGAGCAGTACTTC; cdr3_aa: CASSLAGVMNEQYF
d_call: NA; j_call: TRBJ1-1; v_call: TRBV28; clone_size: many; cdr3_nt: TGTGCCAGCAAAGGGGGTTCCATTTGGCAAAAACTGGACACTGAAGCTTTCTTT; cdr3_aa: CASKGGSIWQKLDTEAFF
d_call: NA; j_call: TRBJ1-5; v_call: TRBV7-2; clone_size: few; cdr3_nt: TGTGCCAGCAGCTCTTCTTTGTTTCAGCCCCAGCATTTT; cdr3_aa: CASSSSLFQPQHF
d_call: TRBD1; j_call: TRBJ1-5; v_call: TRBV20-1; clone_size: NA; cdr3_nt: TGCAGTGCTAGAGCCGGGACAGGGGGCTTGATTGGCAATCAGCCCCAGCATTTT; cdr3_aa: CSARAGTGGLIGNQPQHF
d_call: NA; j_call: TRBJ1-1; v_call: TRBV12-3/TRBV12-4; clone_size: many; cdr3_nt: TGTGCCAGCAGTTGGGGCTCGGCAGGGCTGAGCACTGAAGCTTTCTTT; cdr3_aa: CASSWGSAGLSTEAFF
d_call: NA; j_call: TRBJ2-7; v_call: TRBV18; clone_size: NA; cdr3_nt: TGTGCCAGCTCATCGGGACGATCAGTCGGCGAGCAGTACTTC; cdr3_aa: CASSSGRSVGEQYF
d_call: NA; j_call: TRBJ1-5; v_call: TRBV12-3/TRBV12-4; clone_size: many; cdr3_nt: TGTGCCAGCAGCTACGGACACTCAAGCAATCAGCCCCAGCATTTT; cdr3_aa: CASSYGHSSNQPQHF
d_call: TRBD2; j_call: TRBJ2-1; v_call: TRBV20-1; clone_size: many; cdr3_nt: TGCAGTGCTAGAACCACTAGCGGGAAGGCGTACAATGAGCAGTTCTTC; cdr3_aa: CSARTTSGKAYNEQFF
d_call: NA; j_call: TRBJ2-1; v_call: TRBV20-1; clone_size: many; cdr3_nt: TGCAGTGGATGGCGGTTTACCCCCCTCGAAACTCGAATCGGGCATCAGCGTGAGCAGTTCTTC; cdr3_aa: CSGWRFTPLETRIGHQREQFF
d_call: NA; j_call: TRBJ2-5; v_call: TRBV11-3; clone_size: NA; cdr3_nt: TGTGCCAGCAGCTCCAGCTCGAAAGGGACCCAGTACTTC; cdr3_aa: CASSSSSKGTQYF
d_call: NA; j_call: TRBJ1-2; v_call: TRBV5-1; clone_size: many; cdr3_nt: TGCGCCAGCAGCATAGAACCCGGGATCTACTATGGCTACACCTTC; cdr3_aa: CASSIEPGIYYGYTF
d_call: TRBD2; j_call: TRBJ2-5; v_call: TRBV7-9; clone_size: NA; cdr3_nt: TGTGCCAGCAGCCCCCCACCGACTAGCGGGATTGAGACCCAGTACTTC; cdr3_aa: CASSPPPTSGIETQYF
d_call: TRBD2; j_call: TRBJ2-6; v_call: TRBV4-1; clone_size: NA; cdr3_nt: TGCGCCAGCAGTCCCGGACTAGCGGGAACCTCTGGGGCCAACGTCCTGACTTTC; cdr3_aa: CASSPGLAGTSGANVLTF
d_call: TRBD2; j_call: TRBJ2-3; v_call: TRBV11-2; clone_size: NA; cdr3_nt: TGTGCCAGCAACCGACTAGCGGGAGGTTCAGATACGCAGTATTTT; cdr3_aa: CASNRLAGGSDTQYF
d_call: NA; j_call: TRBJ2-3; v_call: TRBV11-2; clone_size: NA; cdr3_nt: TGTGCCAGCAGCTTAGAAGTACAGGATGGGACAGATACGCAGTATTTT; cdr3_aa: CASSLEVQDGTDTQYF
d_call: NA; j_call: TRBJ1-6; v_call: TRBV2; clone_size: NA; cdr3_nt: TGTGCCAGCAGGGTGAGCTCCTATAATTCACCCCTCCACTTT; cdr3_aa: CASRVSSYNSPLHF
d_call: NA; j_call: TRBJ2-3; v_call: TRBV18; clone_size: many; cdr3_nt: TGTGCCAGCTCACGCAACATAGGCGACACAGATACGCAGTATTTT; cdr3_aa: CASSRNIGDTDTQYF
d_call: NA; j_call: TRBJ2-1; v_call: TRBV4-2; clone_size: NA; cdr3_nt: TGTGCCAGCAGCCAAGAATTAGGTGGGACTTTCGATGAGCAGTTCTTC; cdr3_aa: CASSQELGGTFDEQFF
d_call: NA; j_call: TRBJ1-1; v_call: TRBV6-6; clone_size: NA; cdr3_nt: TGTGCCAGCAGTTACCGGGGCAGTGAAGCTTTCTTT; cdr3_aa: CASSYRGSEAFF
d_call: TRBD1; j_call: TRBJ1-1; v_call: TRBV30; clone_size: many; cdr3_nt: TGTGCCTTCGCGGGACAGGGAGGGACTGAAGCTTTCTTT; cdr3_aa: CAFAGQGGTEAFF
d_call: TRBD1; j_call: TRBJ1-1; v_call: TRBV5-1; clone_size: few; cdr3_nt: TGCGCCAGCAGCTTCGGACAGGGGGACACTGAAGCTTTCTTT; cdr3_aa: CASSFGQGDTEAFF
d_call: TRBD2; j_call: TRBJ2-1; v_call: TRBV18; clone_size: NA; cdr3_nt: TGTGCCAGCTCACCAACCCTAGGACTAGCGGGAGCACACAATGAGCAGTTCTTC; cdr3_aa: CASSPTLGLAGAHNEQFF
d_call: NA; j_call: TRBJ1-5; v_call: TRBV10-3; clone_size: NA; cdr3_nt: TGTGCCATCAGTGAGTCGCTGGGGGCGGGTAATCAGCCCCAGCATTTT; cdr3_aa: CAISESLGAGNQPQHF
d_call: TRBD2; j_call: TRBJ2-1; v_call: TRBV9; clone_size: few; cdr3_nt: TGTGCCAGCAGCGGGGAGCGGGGAAGCTCCTACAATGAGCAGTTCTTC; cdr3_aa: CASSGERGSSYNEQFF
d_call: NA; j_call: TRBJ1-2; v_call: TRBV29-1; clone_size: NA; cdr3_nt: TGCAGCGTTGATAGGGGGGGGCAGGTTGGCTACACCTTC; cdr3_aa: CSVDRGGQVGYTF
d_call: TRBD2; j_call: TRBJ2-7; v_call: TRBV7-2; clone_size: many; cdr3_nt: TGTGCCAGCAGCTTAAGGGCTAGCGGGAGGCGCGAGCAGTACTTC; cdr3_aa: CASSLRASGRREQYF
d_call: NA; j_call: TRBJ2-7; v_call: TRBV6-1; clone_size: few; cdr3_nt: TGTGCCAGCAGTGAACTTACGGACACCCACGAGCAGTACTTC; cdr3_aa: CASSELTDTHEQYF
d_call: TRBD2; j_call: TRBJ2-7; v_call: TRBV5-1; clone_size: many; cdr3_nt: TGCGCCAGCAGCTTGGGACTAGCGGGAGAAAGTTCCTACGAGCAGTACTTC; cdr3_aa: CASSLGLAGESSYEQYF
d_call: NA; j_call: TRBJ2-1; v_call: TRBV12-3/TRBV12-4; clone_size: many; cdr3_nt: TGTGCCAGCAGCACCTCTCGAGGAACAGAGCAGTTCTTC; cdr3_aa: CASSTSRGTEQFF
d_call: TRBD1; j_call: TRBJ1-6; v_call: TRBV24-1; clone_size: NA; cdr3_nt: TGTGCCACCAGTGTTCGGGACAGCAATAATTCACCCCTCCACTTT; cdr3_aa: CATSVRDSNNSPLHF
d_call: TRBD2; j_call: TRBJ2-7; v_call: TRBV11-2; clone_size: few; cdr3_nt: TGTGCCAGCAGCTTATTTCGGACTAGCGGATACAGTTACGAGCAGTACTTC; cdr3_aa: CASSLFRTSGYSYEQYF
d_call: TRBD2; j_call: TRBJ2-4; v_call: TRBV2; clone_size: many; cdr3_nt: TGTGCCAGCAGTGAACGGGCTAGCGGGCAAAGGAACATTCAGTACTTC; cdr3_aa: CASSERASGQRNIQYF
d_call: NA; j_call: TRBJ2-1; v_call: TRBV7-8; clone_size: many; cdr3_nt: TGTGCCAGCAGCTTCCTAGGGGGAGATGCGGGTGAGCAGTTCTTC; cdr3_aa: CASSFLGGDAGEQFF
d_call: NA; j_call: TRBJ1-4; v_call: TRBV2; clone_size: many; cdr3_nt: TGTGCCAGCAGTGATGTAATCCAGACAGGCAGGAATGAAAAACTGTTTTTT; cdr3_aa: CASSDVIQTGRNEKLFF
d_call: TRBD1; j_call: TRBJ1-6; v_call: TRBV27; clone_size: few; cdr3_nt: TGTGCCAGCAGTTTGTCTGGGACAGCGTATTCACCCCTCCACTTT; cdr3_aa: CASSLSGTAYSPLHF
d_call: NA; j_call: TRBJ2-7; v_call: TRBV28; clone_size: many; cdr3_nt: TGTGCCAGCAGTTCGGGGGCTTACGAGCAGTACTTC; cdr3_aa: CASSSGAYEQYF
d_call: NA; j_call: TRBJ1-2; v_call: TRBV2; clone_size: many; cdr3_nt: NA; cdr3_aa: CASSSSGTGYGYGYTF
d_call: NA; j_call: TRBJ2-3; v_call: TRBV3-1; clone_size: many; cdr3_nt: TGTGCCAGCAGCCAACCAGGGCGGGATACGCAGTATTTT; cdr3_aa: CASSQPGRDTQYF
d_call: NA; j_call: TRBJ1-4; v_call: TRBV12-5; clone_size: many; cdr3_nt: TGTGCTAGTGCGCAGGCAACTAATGAAAAACTGTTTTTT; cdr3_aa: CASAQATNEKLFF
d_call: TRBD1; j_call: TRBJ2-1; v_call: TRBV30; clone_size: NA; cdr3_nt: TGTGCCTGGAGGGGGGACAGCGGCTACAATGAGCAGTTCTTC; cdr3_aa: CAWRGDSGYNEQFF
d_call: NA; j_call: TRBJ2-4; v_call: TRBV5-1; clone_size: NA; cdr3_nt: TGCGCCAGCAGCTTGGCTCTGGAGGGGGGCAGCATTCAGTACTTC; cdr3_aa: CASSLALEGGSIQYF
d_call: TRBD2; j_call: TRBJ2-1; v_call: TRBV7-2; clone_size: many; cdr3_nt: TGTGCCAGCAGTCAAGCTGCTGGGGGGGCCTACAATGAGCAGTTCTTC; cdr3_aa: CASSQAAGGAYNEQFF
d_call: NA; j_call: TRBJ2-7; v_call: TRBV4-1; clone_size: NA; cdr3_nt: TGCGCCAGCAGCCAAGAACCCCCTCATAGGGGGGAGAGGCCAGATTACGAGCAGTACTTC; cdr3_aa: CASSQEPPHRGERPDYEQYF
d_call: TRBD2; j_call: TRBJ2-1; v_call: TRBV6-2/TRBV6-3; clone_size: NA; cdr3_nt: TGTGCCAGCACGAAGGCAGTGGGCCGGGGGGGTGAGCAGTTCTTC; cdr3_aa: CASTKAVGRGGEQFF
d_call: NA; j_call: TRBJ2-3; v_call: TRBV5-1; clone_size: many; cdr3_nt: TGCGCCAGCAGCTTGGTGCCTCTGCAAGGGACAGATACGCAGTATTTT; cdr3_aa: CASSLVPLQGTDTQYF
d_call: TRBD2; j_call: TRBJ2-1; v_call: TRBV6-2/TRBV6-3; clone_size: NA; cdr3_nt: TGTGCCAGCAGTAAGCCGGGACTAGCAGTAAATGAGCAGTTCTTC; cdr3_aa: CASSKPGLAVNEQFF